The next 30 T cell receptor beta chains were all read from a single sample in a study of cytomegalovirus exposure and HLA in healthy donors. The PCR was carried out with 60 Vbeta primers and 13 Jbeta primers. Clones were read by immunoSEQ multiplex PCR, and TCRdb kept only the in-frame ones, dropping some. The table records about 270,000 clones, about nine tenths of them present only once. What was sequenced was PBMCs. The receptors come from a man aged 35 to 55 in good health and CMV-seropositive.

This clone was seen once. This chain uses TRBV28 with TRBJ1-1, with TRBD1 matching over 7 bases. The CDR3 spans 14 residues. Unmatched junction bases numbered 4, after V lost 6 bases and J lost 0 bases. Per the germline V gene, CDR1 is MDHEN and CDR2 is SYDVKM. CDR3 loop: CASSLQGMNTEAFF. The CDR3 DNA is TGTGCCAGCAGCCTACAGGGGATGAACACTGAAGCTTTCTTT.

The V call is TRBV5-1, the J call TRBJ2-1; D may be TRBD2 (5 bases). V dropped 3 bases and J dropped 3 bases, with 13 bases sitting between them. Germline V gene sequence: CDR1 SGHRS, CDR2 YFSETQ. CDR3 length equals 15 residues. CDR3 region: CASSSRAASYNEQFF. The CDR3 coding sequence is TGCGCCAGCAGCTCCCGAGCGGCAAGCTACAATGAGCAGTTCTTC.

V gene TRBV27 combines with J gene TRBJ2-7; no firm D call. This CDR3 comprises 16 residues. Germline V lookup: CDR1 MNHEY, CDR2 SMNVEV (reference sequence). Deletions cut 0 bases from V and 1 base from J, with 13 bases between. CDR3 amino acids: CASSLSYSFSSYEQYF. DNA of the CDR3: TGTGCCAGCAGTTTATCGTACAGTTTTTCTTCCTACGAGCAGTACTTC.

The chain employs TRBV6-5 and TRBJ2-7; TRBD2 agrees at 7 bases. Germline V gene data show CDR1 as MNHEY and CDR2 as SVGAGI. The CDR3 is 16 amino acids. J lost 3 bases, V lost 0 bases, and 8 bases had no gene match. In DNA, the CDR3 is TGTGCCAGCAGTTACTCCTGGGGAGGGGTCGACTACGAGCAGTACTTC. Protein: CASSYSWGGVDYEQYF.

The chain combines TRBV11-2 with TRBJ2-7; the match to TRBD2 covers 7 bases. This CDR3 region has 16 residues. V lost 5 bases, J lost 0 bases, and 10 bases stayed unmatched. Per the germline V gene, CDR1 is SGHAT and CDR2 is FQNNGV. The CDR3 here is CASSPLGSGVSYEQYF. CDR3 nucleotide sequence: TGTGCCAGCAGCCCACTGGGGAGCGGGGTCTCCTACGAGCAGTACTTC.

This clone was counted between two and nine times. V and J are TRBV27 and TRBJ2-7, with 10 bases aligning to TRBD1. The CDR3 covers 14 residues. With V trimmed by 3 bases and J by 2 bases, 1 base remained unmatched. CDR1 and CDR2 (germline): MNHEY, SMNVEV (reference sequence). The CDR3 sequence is CASSFGTGAYEQYF. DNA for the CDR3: TGTGCCAGCAGTTTCGGGACAGGGGCCTACGAGCAGTACTTC.

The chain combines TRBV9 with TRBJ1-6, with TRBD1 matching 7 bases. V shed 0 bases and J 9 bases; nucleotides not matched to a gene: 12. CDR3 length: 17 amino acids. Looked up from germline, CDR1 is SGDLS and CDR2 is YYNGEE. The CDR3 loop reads CASSVGSTGRAGSPLHF. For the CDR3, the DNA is TGTGCCAGCAGCGTAGGGTCGACAGGGAGAGCTGGTTCACCCCTCCACTTT.

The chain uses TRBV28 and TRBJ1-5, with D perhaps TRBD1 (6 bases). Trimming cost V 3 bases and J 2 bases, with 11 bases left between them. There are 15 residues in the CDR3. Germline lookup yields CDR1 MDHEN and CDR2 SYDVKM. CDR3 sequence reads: CASSLQTGRNQPQHF. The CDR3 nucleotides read TGTGCCAGCAGTTTGCAAACAGGGCGCAATCAGCCCCAGCATTTT.

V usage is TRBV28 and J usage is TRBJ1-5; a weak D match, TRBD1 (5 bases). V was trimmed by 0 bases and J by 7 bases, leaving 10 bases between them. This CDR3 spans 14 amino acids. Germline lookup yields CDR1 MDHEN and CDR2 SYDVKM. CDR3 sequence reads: CASSLWQGRQPQHF. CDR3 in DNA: TGTGCCAGCAGTTTATGGCAGGGCCGGCAGCCCCAGCATTTT.

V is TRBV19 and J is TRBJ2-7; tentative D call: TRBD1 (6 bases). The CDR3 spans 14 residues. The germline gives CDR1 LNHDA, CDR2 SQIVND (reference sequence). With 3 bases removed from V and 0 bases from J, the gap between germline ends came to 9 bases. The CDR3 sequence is CASSIFRGSYEQYF. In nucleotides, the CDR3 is TGTGCCAGTAGTATTTTCAGGGGCTCCTACGAGCAGTACTTC.

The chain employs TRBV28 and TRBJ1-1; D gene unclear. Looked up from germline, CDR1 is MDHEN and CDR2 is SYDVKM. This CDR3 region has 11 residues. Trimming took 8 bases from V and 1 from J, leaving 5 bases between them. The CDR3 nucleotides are TGTGCCAGCCCTTCGAACACTGAAGCTTTCTTT. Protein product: CASPSNTEAFF.

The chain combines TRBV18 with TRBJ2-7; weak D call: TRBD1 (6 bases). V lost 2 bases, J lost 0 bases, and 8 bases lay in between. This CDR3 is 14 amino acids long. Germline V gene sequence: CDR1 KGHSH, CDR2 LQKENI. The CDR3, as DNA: TGTGCCAGCTCACCAGGGGGCCTCTCCTACGAGCAGTACTTC. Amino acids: CASSPGGLSYEQYF.

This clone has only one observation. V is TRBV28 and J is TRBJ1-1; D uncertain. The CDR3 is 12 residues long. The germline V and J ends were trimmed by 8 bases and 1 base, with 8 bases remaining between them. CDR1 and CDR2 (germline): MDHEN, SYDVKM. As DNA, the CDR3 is TGTGCCAGCGCAGGAGGGAACACTGAAGCTTTCTTT. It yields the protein CASAGGNTEAFF.

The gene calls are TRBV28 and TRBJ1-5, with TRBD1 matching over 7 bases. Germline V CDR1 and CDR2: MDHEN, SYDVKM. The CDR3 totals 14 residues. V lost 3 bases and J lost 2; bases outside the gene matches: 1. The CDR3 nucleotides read TGTGCCAGCAGTTTTGACAGGGGCAATCAGCCCCAGCATTTT. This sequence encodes CASSFDRGNQPQHF.

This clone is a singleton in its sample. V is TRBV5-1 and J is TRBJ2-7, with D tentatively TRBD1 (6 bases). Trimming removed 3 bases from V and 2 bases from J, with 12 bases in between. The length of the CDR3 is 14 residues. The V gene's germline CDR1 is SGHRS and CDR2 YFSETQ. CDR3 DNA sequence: TGCGCCAGCAGCTGGGGGCTTGCAACCTACGAGCAGTACTTC. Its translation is CASSWGLATYEQYF.

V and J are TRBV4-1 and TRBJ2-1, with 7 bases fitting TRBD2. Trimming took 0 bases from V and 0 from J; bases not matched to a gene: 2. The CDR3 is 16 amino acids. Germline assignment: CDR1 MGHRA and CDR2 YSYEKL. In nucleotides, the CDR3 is TGCGCCAGCAGCCAAGAGCCGGGGGGCTCCTACAATGAGCAGTTCTTC. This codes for CASSQEPGGSYNEQFF.

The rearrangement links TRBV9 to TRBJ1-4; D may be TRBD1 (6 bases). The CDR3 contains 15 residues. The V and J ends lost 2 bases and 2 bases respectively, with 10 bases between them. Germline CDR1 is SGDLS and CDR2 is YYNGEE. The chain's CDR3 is CASSVTGHTNEKLFF. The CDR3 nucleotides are TGTGCCAGCAGCGTTACAGGGCACACTAATGAAAAACTGTTTTTT.

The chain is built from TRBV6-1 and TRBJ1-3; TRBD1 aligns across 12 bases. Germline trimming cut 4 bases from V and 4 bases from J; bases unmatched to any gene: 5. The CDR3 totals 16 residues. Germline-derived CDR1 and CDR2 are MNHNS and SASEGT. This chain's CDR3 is CASSGGTGGGGNTIYF. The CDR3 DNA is TGTGCCAGCAGTGGTGGGACAGGGGGCGGCGGAAACACCATATATTTT.

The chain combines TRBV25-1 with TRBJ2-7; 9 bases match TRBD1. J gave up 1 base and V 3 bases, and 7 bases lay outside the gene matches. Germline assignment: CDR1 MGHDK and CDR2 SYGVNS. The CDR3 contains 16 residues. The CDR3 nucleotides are TGTGCCAGCAGTGAGACAGGGGGGTTGGTATCCTACGAGCAGTACTTC. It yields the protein CASSETGGLVSYEQYF.

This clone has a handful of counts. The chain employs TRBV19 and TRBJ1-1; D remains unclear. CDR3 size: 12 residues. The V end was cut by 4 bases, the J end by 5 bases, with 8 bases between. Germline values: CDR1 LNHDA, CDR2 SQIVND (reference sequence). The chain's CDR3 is CASSRLGTEAFF. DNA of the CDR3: TGTGCCAGTAGTAGACTCGGGACTGAAGCTTTCTTT.

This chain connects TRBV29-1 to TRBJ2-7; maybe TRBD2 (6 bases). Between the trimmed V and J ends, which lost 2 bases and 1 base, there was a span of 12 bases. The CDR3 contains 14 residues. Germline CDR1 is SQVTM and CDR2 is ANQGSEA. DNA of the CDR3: TGCAGCGTTGAATTTGGGGGGAGTTCCTACGAGCAGTACTTC. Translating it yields CSVEFGGSSYEQYF.

Here the CDR3 DNA reads TGTGCCAGCTCACCACGTCCTAGCGGGAGTTTGGGTGAGCAGTTCTTC. Encoded protein: CASSPRPSGSLGEQFF. V usage is TRBV18 and J usage is TRBJ2-1; TRBD2 agrees at 10 bases. This CDR3 comprises 16 residues. The junction had 9 bases not matched to a gene; V was cut back by 1 base and J by 9 bases. Germline V gene data show CDR1 as KGHSH and CDR2 as LQKENI.

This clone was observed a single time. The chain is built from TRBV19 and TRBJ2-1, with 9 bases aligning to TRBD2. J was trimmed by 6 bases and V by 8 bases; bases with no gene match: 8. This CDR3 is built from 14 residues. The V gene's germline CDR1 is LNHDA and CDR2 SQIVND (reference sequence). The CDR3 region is CASSGTSSLNEQFF. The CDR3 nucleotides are TGTGCCAGTTCCGGGACTAGCAGTCTCAATGAGCAGTTCTTC.

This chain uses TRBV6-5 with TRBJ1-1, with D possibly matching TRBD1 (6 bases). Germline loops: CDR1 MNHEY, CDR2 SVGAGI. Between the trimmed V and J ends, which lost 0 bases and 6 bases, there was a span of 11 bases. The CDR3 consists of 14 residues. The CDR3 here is CASSYSGGLAEAFF. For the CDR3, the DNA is TGTGCCAGCAGTTACTCGGGGGGGCTGGCTGAAGCTTTCTTT.

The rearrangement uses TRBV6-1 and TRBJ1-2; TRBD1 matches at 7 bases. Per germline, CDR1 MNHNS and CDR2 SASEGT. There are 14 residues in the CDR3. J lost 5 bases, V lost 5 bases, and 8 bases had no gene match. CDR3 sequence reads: CASSRPQGTYGYTF. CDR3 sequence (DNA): TGTGCCAGCAGTAGACCACAGGGGACGTATGGCTACACCTTC.

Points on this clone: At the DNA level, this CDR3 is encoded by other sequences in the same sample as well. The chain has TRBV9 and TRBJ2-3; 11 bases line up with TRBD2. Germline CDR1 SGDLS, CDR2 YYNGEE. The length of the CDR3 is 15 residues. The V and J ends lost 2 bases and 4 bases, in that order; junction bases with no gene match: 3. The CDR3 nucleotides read TGTGCCAGCAGCGTGACTAGCGGGATAGCAGATACGCAGTATTTT. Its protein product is CASSVTSGIADTQYF.

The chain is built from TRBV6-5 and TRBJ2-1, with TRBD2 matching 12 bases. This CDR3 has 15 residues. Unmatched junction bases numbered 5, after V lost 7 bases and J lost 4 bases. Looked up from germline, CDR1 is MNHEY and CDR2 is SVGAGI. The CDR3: CASKLGTSGYNEQFF. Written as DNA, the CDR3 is TGTGCCAGCAAACTCGGGACTAGCGGGTACAATGAGCAGTTCTTC.

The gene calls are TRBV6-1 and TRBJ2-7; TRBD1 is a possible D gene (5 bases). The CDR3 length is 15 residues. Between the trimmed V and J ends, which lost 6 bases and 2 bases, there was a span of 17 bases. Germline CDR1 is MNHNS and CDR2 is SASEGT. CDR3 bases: TGTGCCAGCAGGAGGCGCTTAGGGGTACCCTACGAGCAGTACTTC. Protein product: CASRRRLGVPYEQYF.

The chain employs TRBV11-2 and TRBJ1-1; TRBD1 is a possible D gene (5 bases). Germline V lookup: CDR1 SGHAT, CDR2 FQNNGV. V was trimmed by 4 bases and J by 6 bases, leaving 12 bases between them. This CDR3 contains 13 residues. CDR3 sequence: CASSSTELAEAFF. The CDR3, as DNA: TGTGCCAGCAGCTCGACAGAACTTGCTGAAGCTTTCTTT.

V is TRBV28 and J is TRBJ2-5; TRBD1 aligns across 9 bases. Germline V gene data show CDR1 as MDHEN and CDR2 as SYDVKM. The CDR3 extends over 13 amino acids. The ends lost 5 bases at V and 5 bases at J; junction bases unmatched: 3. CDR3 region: CASSPGQGETQYF. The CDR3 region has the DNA TGTGCCAGCAGTCCCGGACAGGGGGAGACCCAGTACTTC.